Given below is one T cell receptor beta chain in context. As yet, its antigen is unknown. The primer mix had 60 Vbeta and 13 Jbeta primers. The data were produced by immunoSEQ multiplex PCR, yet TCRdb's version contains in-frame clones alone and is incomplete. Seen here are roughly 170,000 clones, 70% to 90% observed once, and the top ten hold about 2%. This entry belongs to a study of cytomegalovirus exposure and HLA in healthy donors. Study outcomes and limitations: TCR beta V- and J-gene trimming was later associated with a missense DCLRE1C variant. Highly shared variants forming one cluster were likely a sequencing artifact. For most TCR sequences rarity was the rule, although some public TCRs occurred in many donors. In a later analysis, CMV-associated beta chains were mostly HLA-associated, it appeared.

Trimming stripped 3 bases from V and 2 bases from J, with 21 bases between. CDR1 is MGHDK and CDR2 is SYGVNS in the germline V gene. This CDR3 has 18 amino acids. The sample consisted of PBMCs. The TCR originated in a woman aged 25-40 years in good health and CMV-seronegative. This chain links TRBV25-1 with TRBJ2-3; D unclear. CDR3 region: CASSDDGTSALSTDTQYF. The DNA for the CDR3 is TGTGCCAGCAGTGATGATGGAACGAGCGCCCTATCCACAGATACGCAGTATTTT.